The 11 T cell receptor beta chains given below trace back to one sample, sequenced in a study of cytomegalovirus exposure and HLA in healthy donors. Primers: 60 Vbeta forward and 13 Jbeta reverse. Repertoires were generated with immunoSEQ multiplex PCR, while TCRdb's copy carries only in-frame clones and drops some. The table has about 150,000 clones, approximately 82% seen once; the top ten hold approximately 10%. Sequences were obtained from PBMCs. These receptors were collected from a man between 18 and 35 years old in good health and CMV-seropositive.

This chain connects TRBV6-5 to TRBJ1-1; a weak D match, TRBD1 (6 bases). Germline CDR1 MNHEY, CDR2 SVGAGI. CDR3 length: 16 amino acids. V dropped 4 bases and J dropped 3 bases, with 18 bases sitting between them. The CDR3 reads CASSSPEGGKDTEAFF. CDR3 nucleotide sequence: TGTGCCAGCAGTTCCCCTGAGGGGGGGAAGGACACTGAAGCTTTCTTT.

This chain joins TRBV4-1 and TRBJ2-3; possibly TRBD2 for D (5 bases). Trimming removed 4 bases from V and 1 base from J, with 9 bases in between. The CDR3 is made up of 14 amino acids. Germline V lookup: CDR1 MGHRA, CDR2 YSYEKL. The CDR3 bases are TGCGCCAGCAGCCCCTGGACTGGCACAGATACGCAGTATTTT. It is translated as CASSPWTGTDTQYF.

This rearrangement joins TRBV19 to TRBJ2-7, with TRBD2 matching over 8 bases. The V gene end was trimmed by 5 bases and the J gene end by 7 bases; junction bases not matched to a gene: 13. The CDR3 sequence is 15 residues long. Per the germline V gene, CDR1 is LNHDA and CDR2 is SQIVND (reference sequence). CDR3 coding DNA: TGTGCCAGTAGTCAGAACCCCGGGACGGGGGGGGAGCAGTACTTC. Amino acid sequence: CASSQNPGTGGEQYF.

The CDR3 region has the DNA TGTGCCAGCAGTGAAGCCGTCCTAGGGGTCTCTGGAAACACCATATATTTT. This gives the protein CASSEAVLGVSGNTIYF. This rearrangement joins TRBV6-1 to TRBJ1-3; TRBD1 is a possible D gene (5 bases). V lost 0 bases and J 0 bases, leaving 12 bases between the germline ends. The length of the CDR3 is 17 residues. The germline CDR1 and CDR2 sequences are MNHNS and SASEGT.

The rearrangement links TRBV25-1 to TRBJ1-2, with D maybe TRBD1 (5 bases). This CDR3 has 13 residues. V lost 4 bases, J lost 3 bases, and 9 bases lay in between. CDR1 is MGHDK and CDR2 is SYGVNS in the germline V gene. The CDR3 region has the DNA TGTGCCAGCAGTGGGGGCCTGCACTATGGCTACACCTTC. Translating it yields CASSGGLHYGYTF.

The V gene is TRBV5-1, the J gene TRBJ2-7, with D perhaps matching TRBD1 (6 bases). The germline V and J ends were trimmed by 2 bases and 5 bases, with 14 bases remaining between them. This CDR3 comprises 14 residues. Germline CDR1 SGHRS, CDR2 YFSETQ. The CDR3 loop is CASSFAQGHNEQYF. The CDR3 region has the DNA TGCGCCAGCAGCTTTGCACAGGGTCACAACGAGCAGTACTTC.

This chain uses TRBV5-1 with TRBJ2-3; TRBD2 is a possible D gene (5 bases). There are 15 residues in the CDR3. CDR1 is SGHRS and CDR2 is YFSETQ in the germline V gene. The germline V and J ends were trimmed by 5 bases and 1 base, with 14 bases remaining between them. In DNA, the CDR3 is TGCGCCAGCAGGGTAGGACTTCATGGCACAGATACGCAGTATTTT. Amino acids: CASRVGLHGTDTQYF.

The V gene is TRBV14, the J gene TRBJ1-2; tentative D call: TRBD1 (6 bases). There are 14 residues in the CDR3. Germline CDR1 SGHDN, CDR2 FVKESK. Trimming removed 5 bases at V and 2 bases at J, with 12 bases between. The CDR3 reads CASSDIDRNYGYTF. For the CDR3, the DNA is TGTGCCAGCAGCGATATAGACAGGAACTATGGCTACACCTTC.

The rearrangement links TRBV5-4 to TRBJ1-1; TRBD1 might be the D (6 bases). The CDR3 extends over 15 amino acids. V was cut by 4 bases and J by 0 bases, with 13 bases left in between. In germline, CDR1 is SGHNT, CDR2 YYREEE (reference sequence). The DNA for the CDR3 is TGTGCCAGCAGCCTCGGACAGAGGATGAACACTGAAGCTTTCTTT. It codes for CASSLGQRMNTEAFF.

This clone was counted a few times. The rearrangement uses TRBV6-1 and TRBJ2-7; D unresolved. This CDR3 comprises 14 residues. With 1 base removed from V and 2 bases from J, the gap between germline ends came to 9 bases. Germline V gene lookup returns CDR1 MNHNS and CDR2 SASEGT. CDR3 region: CASSEGSSPYEQYF. As DNA, the CDR3 is TGTGCCAGCAGTGAAGGTTCTTCCCCCTACGAGCAGTACTTC.

The sample holds a few counts of this clone. This chain connects TRBV28 to TRBJ1-2; D unresolved. Between the trimmed V and J ends, which lost 8 bases and 0 bases, there was a span of 22 bases. The CDR3 is 17 residues long. The germline V gene encodes CDR1 MDHEN and CDR2 SYDVKM. In DNA form, the CDR3 reads TGTGCCAGCCCCCAACTCCCGAACCTTCCTCCTAACTATGGCTACACCTTC. It encodes CASPQLPNLPPNYGYTF.